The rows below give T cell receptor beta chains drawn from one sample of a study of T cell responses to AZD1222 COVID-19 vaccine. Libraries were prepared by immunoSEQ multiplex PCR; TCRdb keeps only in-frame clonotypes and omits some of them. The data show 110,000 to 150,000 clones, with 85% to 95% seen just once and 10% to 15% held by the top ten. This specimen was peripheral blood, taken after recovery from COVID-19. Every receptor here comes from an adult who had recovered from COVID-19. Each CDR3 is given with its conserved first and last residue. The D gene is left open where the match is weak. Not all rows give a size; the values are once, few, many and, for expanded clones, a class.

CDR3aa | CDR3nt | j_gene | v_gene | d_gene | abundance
CASSPPGTANEKLFF | TGTGCCAGCAGCCCTCCCGGGACCGCTAATGAAAAACTGTTTTTT | TRBJ1-4 | TRBV6-6 | NA | once
CANWGRNYGYTF | TGTGCCAACTGGGGGCGGAACTATGGCTACACCTTC | TRBJ1-2 | TRBV28 | NA | NA
CSVEQGPYEQYF | TGCAGCGTTGAACAGGGCCCCTACGAGCAGTACTTC | TRBJ2-7 | TRBV29-1 | NA | NA
CASSQEGRTLTDTQYF | TGCGCCAGCAGCCAAGAAGGTCGGACCCTCACAGATACGCAGTATTTT | TRBJ2-3 | TRBV4-1 | NA | NA
CASRAGLQREGGYNEQFF | TGTGCCAGCAGAGCCGGGCTACAGCGGGAGGGAGGATACAATGAGCAGTTCTTC | TRBJ2-1 | TRBV28 | TRBD2 | NA
CASSYRIDSPANYGYTF | TGTGCCAGCAGTTACAGGATCGATTCCCCAGCTAACTATGGCTACACCTTC | TRBJ1-2 | TRBV28 | NA | few
CASSQTGTPNYGYTF | TGTGCCAGCAGCCAAACGGGCACCCCTAACTATGGCTACACCTTC | TRBJ1-2 | TRBV3-1/TRBV3-2 | NA | NA
CASSFAGTQYNEQFF | TGTGCCAGCAGCTTCGCCGGGACACAGTACAATGAGCAGTTCTTC | TRBJ2-1 | TRBV7-9 | NA | NA
CASSWTGSNQPQHF | TGTGCCAGCAGCTGGACAGGGTCCAATCAGCCCCAGCATTTT | TRBJ1-5 | TRBV6-5 | TRBD1 | NA
CASSLGQSQETQYF | TGCGCCAGCAGCCTGGGACAGAGCCAAGAGACCCAGTACTTC | TRBJ2-5 | TRBV5-1 | TRBD1 | NA
CASSPREYTDTQYF | TGTGCCAGCAGTCCTCGGGAGTACACAGATACGCAGTATTTT | TRBJ2-3 | TRBV6-5 | NA | NA
CASSKSQGAEAFF | TGTGCCAGCAGCAAAAGCCAGGGCGCTGAAGCTTTCTTT | TRBJ1-1 | TRBV9 | NA | NA
CASSLGGAGVNYEQYF | TGTGCCAGCAGCTTAGGAGGGGCAGGGGTGAACTACGAGCAGTACTTC | TRBJ2-7 | TRBV7-8 | NA | NA
CASSLGAQPQHF | TGTGCCAGCAGTTTAGGGGCTCAGCCCCAGCATTTT | TRBJ1-5 | TRBV28 | NA | few
CASSLETSGYYEQYF | TGCGCCAGCAGCTTGGAGACTAGCGGATACTACGAGCAGTACTTC | TRBJ2-7 | TRBV5-1 | TRBD2 | NA
CASSKMGPDGVTYNEQFF | TGTGCCAGTAGTAAAATGGGCCCGGACGGGGTTACCTACAATGAGCAGTTCTTC | TRBJ2-1 | TRBV19 | NA | NA
CASSTYAGTEAFF | TGTGCCAGTAGTACCTACGCAGGCACTGAAGCTTTCTTT | TRBJ1-1 | TRBV19 | NA | NA
CASSPGTGNMPQHF | TGTGCCAGCAGTCCTGGGACAGGGAATATGCCCCAGCATTTT | TRBJ1-5 | TRBV28 | TRBD1 | NA
CASSPGSTEKLFF | TGTGCCAGCTCACCGGGCAGCACTGAAAAACTGTTTTTT | TRBJ1-4 | TRBV18 | NA | NA
CASSQDQGGIMANIQYF | TGTGCCAGCAGCCAAGATCAGGGGGGTATTATGGCAAACATTCAGTACTTC | TRBJ2-4 | TRBV4-2 | NA | NA
CASSYGTTIGDTQYF | TGTGCCAGCAGTTATGGGACAACAATAGGGGATACGCAGTATTTT | TRBJ2-3 | TRBV6-6 | NA | NA
CASSMVTAGAYGYTF | TGTGCCAGTAGTATGGTAACGGCAGGGGCCTATGGCTACACCTTC | TRBJ1-2 | TRBV19 | NA | NA
CASSLSSDTEAFF | TGTGCCAGCAGTTTATCGAGTGACACTGAAGCTTTCTTT | TRBJ1-1 | TRBV27 | NA | NA
CASSPLGGGVANEKLFF | TGTGCCAGCAGTCCCCTGGGGGGTGGCGTAGCTAATGAAAAACTGTTTTTT | TRBJ1-4 | TRBV6-6 | NA | NA
CASSLGGPGQPQHF | TGTGCCAGTAGTCTGGGGGGGCCGGGACAGCCCCAGCATTTT | TRBJ1-5 | TRBV19 | NA | NA
CASSLGGAAGEQFF | TGTGCCAGCAGCTTAGGGGGGGCGGCAGGGGAGCAGTTCTTC | TRBJ2-1 | TRBV7-8 | NA | NA
CAISAPGKSAGELFF | TGTGCCATCAGTGCCCCAGGAAAGTCTGCCGGGGAGCTGTTTTTT | TRBJ2-2 | TRBV10-3 | NA | NA
CASSQDGDRGQGTYEQYF | TGTGCCAGCAGCCAAGATGGGGACCGGGGACAGGGGACCTACGAGCAGTACTTC | TRBJ2-7 | TRBV4-2 | TRBD1 | NA
CASSSGQTLYYEQYF | TGTGCCAGCAGCTCCGGACAGACCCTATACTACGAGCAGTACTTC | TRBJ2-7 | TRBV28 | NA | NA
CASSPGRASYSPLHF | TGTGCCAGCAGCCCGGGACGGGCGAGTTATTCACCCCTCCACTTT | TRBJ1-6 | TRBV5-4 | NA | NA
CASITFRDRVVYEQYF | TGTGCCAGTATTACATTCCGGGACAGGGTCGTCTACGAGCAGTACTTC | TRBJ2-7 | TRBV19 | TRBD1 | NA
CASSLDSPEAFF | TGCGCCAGCAGCTTGGACAGCCCTGAAGCTTTCTTT | TRBJ1-1 | TRBV5-1 | NA | NA
CASSQEPRLAGNTQYF | TGTGCCAGCAGCCAAGAGCCTCGACTAGCGGGGAATACGCAGTATTTT | TRBJ2-3 | TRBV3-1/TRBV3-2 | TRBD2 | NA
CASSFWTGGTYEQYF | TGTGCCAGCAGTTTTTGGACAGGGGGAACCTACGAGCAGTACTTC | TRBJ2-7 | TRBV27 | TRBD1 | NA
CASSQDIRTGPYEQYF | TGCGCCAGCAGCCAAGATATCCGGACAGGACCCTACGAGCAGTACTTC | TRBJ2-7 | TRBV4-1 | TRBD1 | NA
CASSLGGRPYEQYF | TGTGCCAGCAGTTTGGGGGGGAGGCCCTACGAGCAGTACTTC | TRBJ2-7 | TRBV28 | TRBD2 | NA
CASSWTGADGYTF | TGTGCCAGCAGTTGGACAGGGGCAGATGGCTACACCTTC | TRBJ1-2 | TRBV28 | TRBD1 | NA
CASSLVPPGQGNEKLFF | TGCGCCAGCAGCTTGGTTCCCCCGGGACAGGGGAATGAAAAACTGTTTTTT | TRBJ1-4 | TRBV5-1 | TRBD1 | NA